The T cell receptor (beta chain) under discussion was sequenced for a study of shared clonotypes between healthy human individuals. Study as a whole: There were three CD4 naive, three CD4 memory, two CD8 naive and one CD8 memory plates per donor.

Clones were read by immunoSEQ multiplex PCR, and TCRdb kept only the in-frame ones, dropping some. The data hold millions of clones, with just under 95% observed a single time. Positive CCR7 selection of CD45RO-negative cells yielded the naive CD8 cells, and terminally differentiated effector memory CD45RA+ cells were excluded. With 5 bases clipped from V and 2 bases from J, the junction kept 8 bases outside the gene matches. CDR3 size: 15 residues. The V gene's germline CDR1 is MNHEY and CDR2 SMNVEV (reference sequence). The clonotype comes from a man in his late teens or twenties in good health. The rearrangement joins TRBV27 to TRBJ2-7, with 8 bases aligning to TRBD1. Sample: naive CD8+ T cells sorted from blood. The CDR3 nucleotides are TGTGCCAGCAGTCCCCCGGACAGGGCGACCTACGAGCAGTACTTC. This sequence encodes CASSPPDRATYEQYF.